The 15 T cell receptor beta chains in this list originate from one sample, sequenced in a study of CDR3 diversity in severe acne. TCRdb recomputed calls from the PCR reads with MiXCR, one row per CDR3 protein. The sample lists some 90,000 distinct CDR3 sequences; roughly half were seen once. The sequenced material came from blood. The receptor set was obtained from a male donor in good health, serving as a control.

For this clonotype: An end of the junction does not agree with germline; a read error may underlie this. This chain connects TRBV12-3 or TRBV12-4 to TRBJ2-7; a weak D match, TRBD1 (5 bases). The CDR3 runs 13 residues. In DNA, the CDR3 is TGTGCCAGCAGTTGGGGCAGGGTTTACGAGCAGCACTTC. It is translated as CASSWGRVYEQHF.

V usage is TRBV30 and J usage is TRBJ1-2; 10 bases fit TRBD1. V lost 0 bases, J lost 2 bases, and 6 bases stayed unmatched. The CDR3 covers 16 residues. Germline loops: CDR1 GTSNPN, CDR2 SVGIG (reference sequence). The CDR3 region is CAWSVSGQGKNYGYTF. Written as DNA, the CDR3 is TGTGCCTGGAGTGTATCGGGACAGGGGAAGAACTATGGCTACACCTTC.

The chain uses TRBV7-2 and TRBJ1-3; no definite D call. Trimming removed 5 bases from V and 1 base from J, with 12 bases in between. CDR3 length: 15 amino acids. CDR1 is SGHTA, CDR2 FQGNSA, per germline. This CDR3 reads CASSPGSGSGNTIYF. The CDR3 nucleotides read TGTGCCAGCAGCCCCGGGAGCGGGTCTGGAAACACCATATATTTT.

This chain uses TRBV20-1 with TRBJ2-3; 8 bases are shared with TRBD1. The ends lost 0 bases at V and 4 bases at J; junction bases unmatched: 9. CDR1 is DFQATT and CDR2 is SNEGSKA in the germline V gene (reference sequence). The CDR3 spans 16 residues. CDR3 DNA: TGCAGTGCTAGAGACCTGACAGGGGCGCTTGCAGATACGCAGTATTTT. This gives the protein CSARDLTGALADTQYF.

The chain employs TRBV5-1 and TRBJ2-7, with D possibly TRBD2 on 6 matching bases. The J call is doubtful: the DNA matches TRBJ2-1 better. The CDR3 covers 14 residues. Germline values: CDR1 SGHRS, CDR2 YFSETQ. CDR3 amino acids: CASSLGVGDSEQFF. The CDR3 coding sequence is TGCGCCAGCAGCTTGGGTGTAGGGGACTCGGAGCAGTTCTTC.

The rearrangement uses TRBV4-1 and TRBJ1-5; tentative D call: TRBD1 (5 bases). The ends were cut back, 3 bases at V and 3 bases at J, with 12 bases in the middle. The CDR3 covers 15 residues. CDR1 and CDR2 (germline): MGHRA, YSYEKL. The CDR3 spells CASSQSPGVNQPQHF. CDR3 nucleotide sequence: TGCGCCAGCAGCCAGTCGCCGGGGGTCAATCAGCCCCAGCATTTT.

This clonotype was recorded a few times. V and J are TRBV7-9 and TRBJ2-2; D uncertain. This CDR3 is 16 amino acids long. V lost 1 base, J lost 1 base, and 10 bases lay in between. The germline gives CDR1 SEHNR, CDR2 FQNEAQ (reference sequence). CDR3 DNA sequence: TGTGCCAGCAGCTTAGTAAGGTCCATGAACACCGGGGAGCTGTTTTTT. It yields the protein CASSLVRSMNTGELFF. Using reference TRBV7-9 and TRBJ2-2 for the parts outside the CDR3, the full variable domain is DTGVSQNPRHKITKRGQNVTFRCDPISEHNRLYWYRQTLGQGPEFLTYFQNEAQLEKSRLLSDRFSAERPKGSFSTLEIQRTEQGDSAMYLCASSLVRSMNTGELFFGEGSRLTVL.

This clonotype was seen a handful of times. The chain uses TRBV29-1 and TRBJ1-2; the match to TRBD1 covers 7 bases. The CDR3 is made up of 17 amino acids. Trimming took 1 base from V and 3 from J; bases not matched to a gene: 14. Germline CDR1 reads SQVTM; CDR2 reads ANQGSEA. The CDR3 region is CSVEVYNPRDSYYGYTF. In nucleotides, the CDR3 is TGCAGCGTTGAAGTATACAACCCCAGGGACAGCTACTATGGCTACACCTTC. Variable domain in full (rest from reference TRBV29-1 and TRBJ1-2): SAVISQKPSRDICQRGTSLTIQCQVDSQVTMMFWYRQQPGQSLTLIATANQGSEATYESGFVIDKFPISRPNLTFSTLTVSNMSPEDSSIYLCSVEVYNPRDSYYGYTFGSGTRLTVV.

This chain connects TRBV10-3 to TRBJ2-7; 14 bases are a match to TRBD2. CDR3 length: 18 residues. V gave up 5 bases and J gave up 0 bases; unmatched junction bases: 9. CDR1 and CDR2 (germline): ENHRY, SYGVKD. CDR3 coding DNA: TGTGCCATCAGTCCAGGGACTAGCGGGAGTCATGCCTCCTACGAGCAGTACTTC. Encoded protein: CAISPGTSGSHASYEQYF.

The chain joins TRBV28 to TRBJ2-3; no definite D call. Trimming shortened V by 2 bases and J by 6 bases, and 12 bases separated the two germline ends. CDR1 is MDHEN, CDR2 SYDVKM, per germline. This CDR3 has 14 residues. The CDR3 protein is CASSLDWNTDTQYF. DNA of the CDR3: TGTGCCAGCAGTTTAGACTGGAACACTGATACGCAGTATTTT.

This chain links TRBV10-2 with TRBJ2-2; 9 bases are shared with TRBD2. The CDR3 runs 14 residues. Germline loops: CDR1 WSHSY, CDR2 SAAADI. V trimming: 8 bases; J trimming: 1 base; junction bases outside the gene matches: 2. The CDR3 reads CASGREGNTGELFF. The CDR3 DNA follows: TGCGCCAGCGGGCGGGAGGGGAACACCGGGGAGCTGTTTTTT.

The J gene is TRBJ1-2, the V gene TRBV5-1; 9 bases fit TRBD1. The CDR3 has 13 amino acids. Germline V gene sequence: CDR1 SGHRS, CDR2 YFSETQ. V was pared by 4 bases and J by 8 bases, with 6 bases of the junction left unmatched. CDR3 sequence reads: CASSPRTGEGYTF. The CDR3 DNA is TGCGCCAGCAGCCCGAGGACAGGGGAAGGCTACACCTTC. The whole variable domain, remainder taken from reference TRBV5-1 and TRBJ1-2, is KAGVTQTPRYLIKTRGQQVTLSCSPISGHRSVSWYQQTPGQGLQFLFEYFSETQRNKGNFPGRFSGRQFSNSRSEMNVSTLELGDSALYLCASSPRTGEGYTFGSGTRLTVV.

The sample holds many counts of this clonotype. The V and J genes are TRBV7-9 and TRBJ1-2, with 7 bases lining up with TRBD1. V dropped 6 bases and J dropped 3; count of bases not matched to a gene: 10. The germline V gene has CDR1 SEHNR and CDR2 FQNEAQ (reference sequence). There are 15 residues in the CDR3. CDR3 residues: CASRSAGTDHYGYTF. For the CDR3, the DNA is TGTGCCAGCAGATCCGCCGGGACAGATCACTATGGCTACACCTTC.

A single count supports this clonotype. A much larger clone is a single base away; this may be a read error. The CDR3 nucleotides read TGTGCCAGCAGCCAGTCACTGGGGGGTCTAGGGACCCAGTACTTC. It translates to CASSQSLGGLGTQYF. The V and J genes are TRBV4-2 and TRBJ2-5; a possible D gene is TRBD2 (6 bases). Trimming pared 3 bases from V and 7 bases from J, leaving 18 bases between. The CDR3 runs to 15 residues. Germline V lookup: CDR1 LGHNA, CDR2 YNFKEQ.

As concerns this clonotype: A junction end diverges from the germline sequence, so it may reflect a read error. The chain is built from TRBV29-1 and TRBJ2-2, with D perhaps assigned TRBD1 or TRBD2 (5 bases each). The CDR3 consists of 11 residues. Germline CDR1 is SQVTM and CDR2 is ANQGSEA. In DNA, the CDR3 is TGCAGCGTTACGGGGACCGGCGAGCTGTTTTTT. Its protein is CSVTGTGELFF.